This TCR beta chain was recovered during a study of human T cells and chemical hapten exposure listed by TCRdb under 2021. Regarding the complete study: For sensitization, 2% DPC in acetone was applied to a roughly 2 cm by roughly 2 cm area of upper inner arm skin. In alopecia patients, the study followed how the peripheral blood TCR repertoire changed in vivo over primary and secondary sensitization to diphenylcyclopropenone (DPC), a hapten. Weekly therapeutic DPC doses were additionally applied to the scalp of patients throughout the roughly 23-week study period. Twenty-nine alopecia patients provided blood for TCR sequencing at one to four time points (pre-sensitization, 2, 6 and 24 weeks). Libraries were pooled for sequencing, and per-sample TCR yields varied mainly because of small differences in library volumes within the pool. Patch testing was done on the upper back using Finn chambers containing 0.01% DPC, and results were scored after 6 days according to International Contact Dermatitis Research Group standards. Blood samples were taken from patients before sensitization (week 0) and then at 2, 6 and about 24 weeks after DPC sensitization. Alopecia areata with under or over 50% scalp involvement, alopecia totalis and alopecia universalis were represented in the patient cohort, which was mostly female.

Library generation was performed with RACE. Sequenced on a NextSeq 500. During library preparation, unique molecular identifiers were attached to individual cDNA molecules so that TCRs could be counted in a quantitative, reproducible way. Both TCR alpha and TCR beta chains were sequenced from each blood RNA sample. The authors' analysis ran thus. The median number of TCRs per sample was 95,638, ranging from about 23,224 to 690,600. The Decombinator software suite was used to annotate V, J and CDR3 in the TCR reads. To make PS versus PT1 abundance plots, every sample was subsampled to the same number of TCRs (28,000). TCRs were defined as expanded if absent before sensitization and observed at least eight times at the 2-week time point. The public reads were run again by TCRdb, first through fastp at Q25 and then through MiXCR, and only productive beta chains were kept. Identical CDR3 proteins give one entry, which carries the most common genes and DNA. For this entry, the V and J calls and clone size follow TCRdb and not the study's own pipeline. This sample holds some 83,000 distinct CDR3 sequences; roughly 10% were observed only once. The ten largest account for roughly 4.2% of the sample.

Per the publication, the time point label means: patch test 1, 2 weeks after DPC sensitization. The label giving this sample's treatment or condition can be read as: therapeutic diphenylcyclopropenone sensitization with weekly scalp DPC. At every patch-test visit, the blood draw took place before the patch test was put on. To be eligible, patients had to be aged 18 to 70, diagnosed with alopecia and judged suitable for DPC therapy, while pregnant patients were excluded. Total RNA was extracted from unfractionated whole blood that had been collected in Tempus Blood RNA tubes. Study-wide findings and limitations: Repeated subsampling changed both the strength of the expansion versus patch-test correlation and the threshold at which that correlation became significant. DPC sensitization did not change how many TCRs were above 1 in 1000 frequency, and no evidence was found of alterations in global repertoire structure. All patients had alopecia, a presumed autoimmune disease, so their immune response might differ from that of healthy individuals. Expanded TCRs formed significantly more large CDR3 similarity clusters than pre-sensitization or healthy control sets, consistent with antigen-driven responses. Patch test score correlated positively with the number of PT1 expanded TCRs, reaching significance at thresholds 8, 16 and 32 but not at 4.

This clonotype was counted between two and nine times. Its binding antigen is unknown. Base qualities are not provided; no much larger clone lies one nucleotide away. V has 3 bases trimmed and J has 4 bases trimmed; junction bases matching no gene number 6. CDR1 and CDR2 (LNHDA, SQIVND) derive from the germline V gene (reference sequence). Including cysteine and phenylalanine, the CDR3 has 15 amino acids. The retained sequence is limited to the CDR3, 45 bases, with the frame set at the first base. The chain is encoded by TRBV19 joined to TRBJ2-5; 9 bases in between match TRBD2. This TCR was recovered from a woman aged 45-59 years with alopecia areata. Some clones in this sample may be carry-over from other donors' samples. Sample: whole blood, taken in connection with sensitization to the hapten diphenylcyclopropenone (DPC). CDR3 protein: CASSIGTSGLETQYF. The DNA reads as follows: TGTGCCAGTAGTATTGGAACTAGCGGGCTAGAGACCCAGTACTTC.